Listed below are T cell receptor beta chains from one sample, sequenced in a study of CD8+ T cells in alopecia areata. TCRdb keeps only in-frame clones here, not all; method: immunoSEQ multiplex PCR. In the table there are 150,000 to 200,000 clones, about 48% of which are singletons. Source: CD8+ T cells sorted from blood, taken at week 24, from a patient treated with tofacitinib. These receptors were collected from a human donor with alopecia areata. The CDR3 runs from the conserved cysteine through the conserved F or W. Fields, in order: clone size, CDR3 length, D gene, J gene, V gene, CDR3 protein, CDR3 DNA. A D gene is named only where the DNA matches it firmly. Size is omitted from some rows. Given values are once, few, many or a class for expanded clones.

NA,15,TRBD2,TRBJ2-7,TRBV2,CASSEGGLAGGLEYF,TGTGCCAGCAGTGAAGGAGGGCTAGCGGGGGGGCTGGAGTACTTC
NA,14,NA,TRBJ1-2,TRBV27,CASSLDRANYGYTF,TGTGCCAGCAGTTTGGACCGAGCTAACTATGGCTACACCTTC
NA,15,NA,TRBJ1-5,TRBV4-1,CASSQVSASNQPQHF,TGCGCCAGCAGCCAAGTTTCGGCGAGCAATCAGCCCCAGCATTTT
NA,13,NA,TRBJ2-7,TRBV29-1,CSVTQDKSYEQYF,TGCAGCGTGACCCAGGACAAGTCCTACGAGCAGTACTTC
NA,12,NA,TRBJ1-1,TRBV6-6,CASGLMNTEAFF,TGTGCCAGCGGACTGATGAACACTGAAGCTTTCTTT
NA,13,NA,TRBJ2-1,TRBV29-1,CSVEDGRVGEQFF,TGCAGCGTTGAAGATGGACGGGTAGGTGAGCAGTTCTTC
NA,15,TRBD1,TRBJ2-7,TRBV29-1,CSVDNSGTGVYEQYF,TGCAGCGTTGACAACTCCGGGACAGGGGTCTACGAGCAGTACTTC
NA,13,NA,TRBJ1-5,TRBV30,CAWSEGGNQPQHF,TGTGCCTGGAGCGAGGGGGGAAATCAGCCCCAGCATTTT
NA,17,NA,TRBJ1-2,TRBV15,CATSSTSDQTGHDGYTF,TGTGCCACCAGCAGTACTTCAGACCAGACAGGACATGATGGCTACACCTTC
NA,16,TRBD2,TRBJ2-1,TRBV7-2,CASSLPGTSGGNEQFF,TGTGCCAGCAGCTTACCCGGGACTAGCGGGGGGAATGAGCAGTTCTTC
few,14,NA,TRBJ1-1,TRBV4-3,CASSQDAGNTEAFF,TGCGCCAGCAGCCAAGATGCAGGGAACACTGAAGCTTTCTTT
once,14,TRBD1,TRBJ2-7,TRBV13,CASSWRTGDDEQYF,TGTGCCAGCAGCTGGCGGACAGGGGACGACGAGCAGTACTTC
NA,14,TRBD1,TRBJ2-7,TRBV30,CAWNPSQGAYEQYF,TGTGCCTGGAACCCTTCCCAGGGGGCCTATGAGCAGTACTTC
NA,13,NA,TRBJ2-6,TRBV29-1,CSVQVSGANVLTF,TGCAGCGTCCAGGTTTCTGGGGCCAACGTCCTGACTTTC
NA,14,TRBD1,TRBJ1-1,TRBV2,CASIWTGGSNEAFF,TGTGCCAGCATTTGGACAGGGGGCTCAAATGAAGCTTTCTTT
few,11,NA,TRBJ1-1,TRBV10-3,CAINRDGEAFF,TGTGCCATCAATAGGGACGGTGAAGCTTTCTTT
NA,13,NA,TRBJ2-3,TRBV6-5,CASSSDTGIGQYF,TGTGCCAGCAGTTCCGATACAGGGATTGGGCAGTATTTT
NA,14,TRBD1,TRBJ2-2,TRBV9,CASRQQGATGELFF,TGTGCCAGCAGACAACAGGGGGCAACCGGGGAGCTGTTTTTT
NA,15,NA,TRBJ2-1,TRBV7-8,CASSSLGASYNEQFF,TGTGCCAGCAGCTCTTTGGGGGCGAGCTACAATGAGCAGTTCTTC
NA,16,NA,TRBJ1-6,TRBV7-2,CASSSLTPGGNSPLHF,TGTGCCAGCAGCTCCTTGACCCCCGGGGGGAATTCACCCCTCCACTTT
few,14,NA,TRBJ2-1,TRBV14,CASSQQGPYNEQFF,TGTGCCAGCAGCCAACAGGGGCCCTACAATGAGCAGTTCTTC